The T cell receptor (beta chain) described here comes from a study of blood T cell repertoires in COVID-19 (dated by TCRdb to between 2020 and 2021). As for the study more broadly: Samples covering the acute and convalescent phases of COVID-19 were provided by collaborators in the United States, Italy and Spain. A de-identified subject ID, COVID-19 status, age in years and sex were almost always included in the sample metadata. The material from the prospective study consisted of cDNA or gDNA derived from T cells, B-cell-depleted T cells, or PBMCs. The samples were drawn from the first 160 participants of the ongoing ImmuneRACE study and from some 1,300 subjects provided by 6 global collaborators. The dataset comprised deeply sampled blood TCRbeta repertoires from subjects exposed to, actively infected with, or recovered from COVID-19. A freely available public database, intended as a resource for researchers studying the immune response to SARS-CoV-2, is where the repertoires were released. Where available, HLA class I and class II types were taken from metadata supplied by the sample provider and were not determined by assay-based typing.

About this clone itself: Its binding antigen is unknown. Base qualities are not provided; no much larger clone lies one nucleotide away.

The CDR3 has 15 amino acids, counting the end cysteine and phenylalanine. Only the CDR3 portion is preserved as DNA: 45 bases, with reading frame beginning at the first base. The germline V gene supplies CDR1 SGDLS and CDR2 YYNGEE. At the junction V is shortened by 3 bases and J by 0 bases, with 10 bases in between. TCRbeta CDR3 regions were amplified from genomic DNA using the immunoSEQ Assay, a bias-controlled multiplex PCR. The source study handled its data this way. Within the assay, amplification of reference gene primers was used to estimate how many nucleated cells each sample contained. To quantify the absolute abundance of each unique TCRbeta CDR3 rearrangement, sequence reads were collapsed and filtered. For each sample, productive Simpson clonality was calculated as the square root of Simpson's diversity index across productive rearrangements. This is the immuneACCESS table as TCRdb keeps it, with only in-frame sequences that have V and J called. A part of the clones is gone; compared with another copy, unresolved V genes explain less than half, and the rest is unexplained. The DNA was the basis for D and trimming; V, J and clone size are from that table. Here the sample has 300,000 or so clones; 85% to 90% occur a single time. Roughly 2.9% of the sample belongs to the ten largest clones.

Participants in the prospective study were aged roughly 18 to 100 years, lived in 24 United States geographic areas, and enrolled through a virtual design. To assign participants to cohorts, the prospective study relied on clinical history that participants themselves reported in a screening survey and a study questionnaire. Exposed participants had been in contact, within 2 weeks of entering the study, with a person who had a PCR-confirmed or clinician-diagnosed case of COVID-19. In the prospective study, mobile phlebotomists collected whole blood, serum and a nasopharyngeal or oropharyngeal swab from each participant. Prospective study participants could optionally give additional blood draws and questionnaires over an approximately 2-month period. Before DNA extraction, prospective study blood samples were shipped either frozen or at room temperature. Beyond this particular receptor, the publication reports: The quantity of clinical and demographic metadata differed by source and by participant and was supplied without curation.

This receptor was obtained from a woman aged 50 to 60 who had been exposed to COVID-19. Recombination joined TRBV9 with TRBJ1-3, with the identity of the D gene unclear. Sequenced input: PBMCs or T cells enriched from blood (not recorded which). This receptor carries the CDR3 CASSEEGVSGNTIYF. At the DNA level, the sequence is TGTGCCAGCAGCGAGGAGGGTGTCTCTGGAAACACCATATATTTT.